Here is one TCR beta chain with its context. The sample belongs to a study of blood T cell repertoires in COVID-19. Study overall: The United States, Italy and Spain supplied acute and convalescent COVID-19 samples. Sources were T cells, B-cell-depleted T cells, or PBMCs; the material itself was cDNA or gDNA.

In the study's own analysis: Nucleated cell number was recorded as an estimate derived from reference gene primer amplification. Data came from immunoSEQ multiplex PCR; TCRdb stores just in-frame clones and leaves some out. V and J calls and clone size are copied from that table; D and trimming were computed from the DNA. The sample lists approximately 75,000 clones; around four fifths were seen once. This receptor was taken from a woman of 80 years or more with acute or convalescent COVID-19. The sequenced material came from peripheral blood.

In DNA, the CDR3 is TGCGCCAGCAGCCCCCGGGTCCAGGGGGGCTACACCTTC. Its protein product is CASSPRVQGGYTF. J is TRBJ1-2 and V is TRBV10-1, with a possible D match to TRBD1 (6 bases). This CDR3 comprises 13 residues. Germline CDR1 is WNHNN and CDR2 is SYGVQD (reference sequence). Trimming stripped 6 bases from V and 8 bases from J, with 16 bases between.